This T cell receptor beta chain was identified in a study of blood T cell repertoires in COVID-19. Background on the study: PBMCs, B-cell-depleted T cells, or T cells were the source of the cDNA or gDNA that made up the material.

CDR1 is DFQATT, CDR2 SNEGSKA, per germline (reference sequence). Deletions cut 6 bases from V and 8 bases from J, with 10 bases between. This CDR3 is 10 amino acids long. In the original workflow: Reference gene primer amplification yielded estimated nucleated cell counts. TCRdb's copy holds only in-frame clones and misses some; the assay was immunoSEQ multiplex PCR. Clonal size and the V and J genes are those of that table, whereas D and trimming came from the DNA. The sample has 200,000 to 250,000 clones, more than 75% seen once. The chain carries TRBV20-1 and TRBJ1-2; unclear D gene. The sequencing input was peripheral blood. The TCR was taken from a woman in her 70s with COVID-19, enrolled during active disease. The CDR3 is CSAESNGYTF. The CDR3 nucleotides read TGCAGTGCCGAGTCGAACGGCTACACCTTC.